This T cell receptor beta chain originates from a study of OX40 agonist ivuxolimab in advanced cancers. Looking at the study overall: Patients undergoing dose escalation presented with hepatocellular carcinoma, melanoma, renal cell or head and neck cancer. Two patients with cutaneous melanoma and one with hepatocellular carcinoma, three in total, showed partial responses. Study results and limitations: CD4+ T cells averaged fewer expanded clones than CD8+ T cells.

V was pared by 3 bases and J by 3 bases, with 3 bases between. The CDR3 runs 11 residues. Per the germline V gene, CDR1 is MNHEY and CDR2 is SMNVEV (reference sequence). The repertoire was sequenced with immunoSEQ multiplex PCR; TCRdb's copy has only in-frame clones and lacks some. Of about 61,000 clones listed, about 88% are singletons. Details on this clone: Its specificity is unknown.

The TCR originated in an adult with an advanced solid tumor such as melanoma, head and neck, liver or kidney cancer. V gene TRBV27 combines with J gene TRBJ2-7; D is unclear. This material consisted of CD4+ or CD8+ T cells sorted from blood, taken in a trial of the OX40 agonist ivuxolimab. The CDR3 DNA follows: TGTGCCAGCAGTTTCCTCTACGAGCAGTACTTC. Amino acids: CASSFLYEQYF.